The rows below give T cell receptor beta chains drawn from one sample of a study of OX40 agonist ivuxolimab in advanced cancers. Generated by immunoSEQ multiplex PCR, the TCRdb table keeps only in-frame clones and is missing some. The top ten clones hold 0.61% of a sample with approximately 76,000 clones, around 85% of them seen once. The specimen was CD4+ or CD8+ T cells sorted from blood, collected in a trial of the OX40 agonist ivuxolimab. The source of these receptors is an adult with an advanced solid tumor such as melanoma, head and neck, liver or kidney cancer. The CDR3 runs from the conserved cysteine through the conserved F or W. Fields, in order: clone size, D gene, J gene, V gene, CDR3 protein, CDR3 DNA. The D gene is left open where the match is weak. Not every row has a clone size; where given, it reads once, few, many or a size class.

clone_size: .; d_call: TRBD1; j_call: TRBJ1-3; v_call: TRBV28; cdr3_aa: CASSLQGGNTIYF; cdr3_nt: TGTGCCAGCAGCCTACAGGGGGGAAACACCATATATTTT
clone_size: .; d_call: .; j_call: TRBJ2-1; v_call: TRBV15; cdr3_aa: CATSRDSGLHNEQFF; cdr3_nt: TGTGCCACCAGCAGAGATTCGGGACTTCACAATGAGCAGTTCTTC
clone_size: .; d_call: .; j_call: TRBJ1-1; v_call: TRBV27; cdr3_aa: CASSFKDPAGNTEAFF; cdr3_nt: TGTGCCAGCAGTTTCAAGGACCCGGCGGGAAACACTGAAGCTTTCTTT
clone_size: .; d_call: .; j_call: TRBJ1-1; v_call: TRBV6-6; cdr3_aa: CASLRGGEAFF; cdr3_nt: TGTGCCAGCCTGAGAGGCGGTGAAGCTTTCTTT
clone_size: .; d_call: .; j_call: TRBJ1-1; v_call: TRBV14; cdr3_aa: CASSHGSQAFF; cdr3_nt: TGTGCCAGCAGCCATGGTTCCCAAGCTTTCTTT
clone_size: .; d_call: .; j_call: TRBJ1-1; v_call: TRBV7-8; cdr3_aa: CASRGTRINTEAFF; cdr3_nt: TGTGCCAGCCGAGGGACCCGAATCAACACTGAAGCTTTCTTT
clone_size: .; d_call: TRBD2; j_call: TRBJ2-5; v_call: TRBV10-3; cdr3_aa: CAIRNGGNRETQYF; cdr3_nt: TGTGCCATCAGAAACGGGGGGAACCGAGAGACCCAGTACTTC
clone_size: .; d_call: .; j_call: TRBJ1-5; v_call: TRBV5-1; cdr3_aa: CASRTGPNQPQHF; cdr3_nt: TGCGCCAGCAGGACGGGGCCCAATCAGCCCCAGCATTTT
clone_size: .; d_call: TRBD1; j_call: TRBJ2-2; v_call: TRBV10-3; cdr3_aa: CAISGLGTGVTGELFF; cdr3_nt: TGTGCCATCAGTGGTTTGGGGACAGGGGTCACCGGGGAGCTGTTTTTT
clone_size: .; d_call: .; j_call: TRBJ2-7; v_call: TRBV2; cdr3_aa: CASSKTREGEQYF; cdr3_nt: TGTGCCAGCAGTAAAACGAGAGAGGGCGAGCAGTACTTC
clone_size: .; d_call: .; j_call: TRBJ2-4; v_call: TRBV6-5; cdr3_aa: CASSPLELAKNIQYF; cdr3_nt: TGTGCCAGCAGCCCACTAGAACTAGCCAAAAACATTCAGTACTTC
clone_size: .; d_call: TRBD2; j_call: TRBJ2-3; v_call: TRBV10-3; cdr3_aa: CATNLGTSADTQYF; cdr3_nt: TGTGCCACCAACCTCGGGACTAGCGCAGATACGCAGTATTTT
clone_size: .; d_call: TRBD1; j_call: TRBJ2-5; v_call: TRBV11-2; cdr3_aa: CASSSGQGARETQYF; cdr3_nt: TGTGCCAGCAGCTCGGGACAGGGGGCGCGGGAGACCCAGTACTTC
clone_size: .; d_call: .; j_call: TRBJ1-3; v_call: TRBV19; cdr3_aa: CASSILAPTGNTIYF; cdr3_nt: TGTGCCAGTAGTATACTCGCGCCGACGGGAAACACCATATATTTT
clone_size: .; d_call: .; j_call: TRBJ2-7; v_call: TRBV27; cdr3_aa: CASSSPPYEQYF; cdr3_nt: TGTGCCAGCAGTTCCCCCCCGTACGAGCAGTACTTC
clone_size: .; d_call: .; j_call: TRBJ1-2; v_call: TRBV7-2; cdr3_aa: CASRDGGYTNYGYTF; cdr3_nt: TGTGCCAGCAGGGACGGGGGGTATACTAACTATGGCTACACCTTC
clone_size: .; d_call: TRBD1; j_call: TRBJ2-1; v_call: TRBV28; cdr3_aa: CASSSTGRSNFNGQFF; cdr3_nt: TGTGCCAGCAGTTCGACAGGGAGATCTAATTTCAATGGGCAGTTCTTC
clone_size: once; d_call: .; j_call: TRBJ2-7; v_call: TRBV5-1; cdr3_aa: CASSLDTSGVYEQYF; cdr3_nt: TGCGCCAGCAGTTTGGACACCTCTGGCGTATACGAGCAGTACTTC
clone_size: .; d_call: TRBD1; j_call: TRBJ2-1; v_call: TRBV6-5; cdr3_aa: CASSTRDRGVYEQFF; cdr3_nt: TGTGCCAGCAGTACGCGGGACAGGGGTGTCTATGAGCAGTTCTTC
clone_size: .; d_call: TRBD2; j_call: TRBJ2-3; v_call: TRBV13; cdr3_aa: CASSSPLGTSGGTDTQYF; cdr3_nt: TGTGCCAGCAGCTCTCCCCTTGGGACTAGCGGGGGGACAGATACGCAGTATTTT
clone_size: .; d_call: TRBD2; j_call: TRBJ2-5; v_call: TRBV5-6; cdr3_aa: CASSPWTSGETQYF; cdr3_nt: TGTGCCAGCAGCCCCTGGACTAGCGGAGAGACCCAGTACTTC
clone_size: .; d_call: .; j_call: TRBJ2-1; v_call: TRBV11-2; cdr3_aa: CASSLPGISEQFF; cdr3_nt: TGTGCCAGCAGCTTACCGGGCATTTCTGAGCAGTTCTTC
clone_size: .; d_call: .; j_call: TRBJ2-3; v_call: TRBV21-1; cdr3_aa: CASSKAREKGASITDTQYF; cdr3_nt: TGTGCCAGCAGCAAAGCGCGAGAAAAGGGGGCAAGTATAACAGATACGCAGTATTTT
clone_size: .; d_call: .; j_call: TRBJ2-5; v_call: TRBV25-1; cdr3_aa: CASSWRMGETQYF; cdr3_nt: TGTGCCAGCAGCTGGCGGATGGGAGAGACCCAGTACTTC
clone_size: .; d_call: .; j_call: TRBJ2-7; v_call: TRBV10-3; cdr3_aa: CAITLEQGAEQYF; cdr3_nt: TGTGCCATCACTCTCGAGCAGGGAGCCGAGCAGTACTTC
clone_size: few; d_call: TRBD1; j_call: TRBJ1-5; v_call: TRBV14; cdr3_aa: CASSQSLRDRVNSNQPQHF; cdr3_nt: TGTGCCAGCAGCCAGAGCCTCAGGGACAGGGTCAATAGCAATCAGCCCCAGCATTTT
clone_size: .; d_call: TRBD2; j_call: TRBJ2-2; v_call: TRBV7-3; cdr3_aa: CASSLNTASGMTGELFF; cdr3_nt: TGTGCCAGCAGCTTAAATACGGCTAGCGGGATGACCGGGGAGCTGTTTTTT
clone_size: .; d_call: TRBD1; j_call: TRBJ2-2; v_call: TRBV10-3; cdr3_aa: CAISETGGSELFF; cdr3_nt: TGTGCCATCAGTGAAACAGGGGGTTCGGAGCTGTTTTTT
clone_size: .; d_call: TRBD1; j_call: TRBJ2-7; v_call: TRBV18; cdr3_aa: CASSPPGQGSPYEQYF; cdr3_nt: TGTGCCAGCTCACCACCGGGACAGGGCTCTCCCTACGAGCAGTACTTC
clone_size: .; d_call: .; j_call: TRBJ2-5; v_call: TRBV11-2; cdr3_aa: CASSQARETQYF; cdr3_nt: TGTGCCAGCAGCCAAGCTAGAGAGACCCAGTACTTC
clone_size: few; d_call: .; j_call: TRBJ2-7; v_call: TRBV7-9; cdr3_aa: CASSSLWAYEQYF; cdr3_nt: TGTGCCAGCAGCTCCCTATGGGCCTACGAGCAGTACTTC
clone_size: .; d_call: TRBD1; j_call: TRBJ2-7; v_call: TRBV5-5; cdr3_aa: CASSYRQGVYEQYF; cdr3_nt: TGTGCCAGCAGCTACCGACAGGGGGTCTACGAGCAGTACTTC
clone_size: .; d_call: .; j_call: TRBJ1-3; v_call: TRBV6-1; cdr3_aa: CASSHPTRSGNTIYF; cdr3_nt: TGTGCCAGCAGCCACCCTACGCGCTCTGGAAACACCATATATTTT
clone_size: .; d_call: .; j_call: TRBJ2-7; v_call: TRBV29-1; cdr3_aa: CSVVRTDTYEQYF; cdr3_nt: TGCAGCGTCGTCCGGACTGACACCTACGAGCAGTACTTC
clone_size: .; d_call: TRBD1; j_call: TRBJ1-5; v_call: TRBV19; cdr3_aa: CASSTTTGGNGQPQHF; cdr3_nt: TGTGCCAGTAGTACCACGACAGGGGGGAATGGTCAGCCCCAGCATTTT
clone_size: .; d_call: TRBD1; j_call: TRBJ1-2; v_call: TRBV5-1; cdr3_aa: CASSPGTGDYGYTF; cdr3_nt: TGCGCCAGCAGCCCCGGGACAGGCGACTATGGCTACACCTTC
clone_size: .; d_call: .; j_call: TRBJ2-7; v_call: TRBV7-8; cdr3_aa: CASSLSSAATSYEQYF; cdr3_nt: TGTGCCAGCAGCTTAAGTTCGGCCGCGACTTCCTACGAGCAGTACTTC
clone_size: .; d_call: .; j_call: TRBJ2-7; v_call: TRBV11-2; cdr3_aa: CASSSDYSYEQYF; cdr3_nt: TGTGCCAGCAGCTCGGACTACTCCTACGAGCAGTACTTC
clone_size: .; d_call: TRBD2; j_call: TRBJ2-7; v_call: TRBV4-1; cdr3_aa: CASSKLDSTSGASYEQYF; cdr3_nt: TGCGCCAGCAGCAAACTCGATTCGACTAGCGGGGCGTCCTACGAGCAGTACTTC
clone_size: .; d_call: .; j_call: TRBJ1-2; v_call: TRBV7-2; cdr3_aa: CASSSADGGYGYTF; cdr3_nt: TGTGCCAGCAGCTCAGCCGACGGGGGGTATGGCTACACCTTC
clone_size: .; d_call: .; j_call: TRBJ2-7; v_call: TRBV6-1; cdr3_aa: CASRRQRSAYEQYF; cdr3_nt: TGTGCCAGCAGGCGACAGAGATCAGCCTACGAGCAGTACTTC
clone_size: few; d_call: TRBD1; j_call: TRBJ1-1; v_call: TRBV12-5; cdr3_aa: CASGFWGGQRNTEAFF; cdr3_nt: TGTGCTAGTGGTTTCTGGGGGGGACAGAGGAACACTGAAGCTTTCTTT
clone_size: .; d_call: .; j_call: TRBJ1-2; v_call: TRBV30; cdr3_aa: CAWSVKGSYGYTF; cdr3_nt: TGTGCCTGGAGTGTTAAGGGATCATATGGCTACACCTTC
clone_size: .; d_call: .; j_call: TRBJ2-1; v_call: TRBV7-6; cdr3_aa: CASSLSGGNNEQFF; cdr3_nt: TGTGCCAGCAGCTTATCCGGGGGAAACAATGAGCAGTTCTTC
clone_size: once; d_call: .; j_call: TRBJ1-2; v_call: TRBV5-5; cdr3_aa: CASSLSQAPYGYTF; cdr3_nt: TGTGCCAGCAGCTTGAGTCAGGCGCCCTATGGCTACACCTTC
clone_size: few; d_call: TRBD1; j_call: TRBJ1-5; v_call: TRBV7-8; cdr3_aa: CASSMTGRSNQPQHF; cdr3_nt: TGTGCCAGCAGCATGACAGGGAGGAGCAATCAGCCCCAGCATTTT
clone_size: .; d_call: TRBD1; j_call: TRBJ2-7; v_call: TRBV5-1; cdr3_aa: CASSSGRTGSSYEQYF; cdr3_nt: TGCGCCAGCAGCTCGGGCAGGACAGGAAGCTCCTACGAGCAGTACTTC